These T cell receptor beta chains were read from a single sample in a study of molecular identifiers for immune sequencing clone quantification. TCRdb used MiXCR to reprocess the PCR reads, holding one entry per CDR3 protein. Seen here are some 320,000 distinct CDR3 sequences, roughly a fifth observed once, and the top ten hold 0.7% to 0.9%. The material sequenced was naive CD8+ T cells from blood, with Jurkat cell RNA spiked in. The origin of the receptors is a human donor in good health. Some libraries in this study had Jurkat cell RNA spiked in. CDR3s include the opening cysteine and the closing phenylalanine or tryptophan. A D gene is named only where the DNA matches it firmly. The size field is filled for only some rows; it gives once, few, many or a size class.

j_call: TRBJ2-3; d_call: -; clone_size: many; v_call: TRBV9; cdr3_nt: TGTGCCAGCAGCTCTGGGGGGGGCCATGCGACAGATACGCAGTATTTT; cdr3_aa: CASSSGGGHATDTQYF
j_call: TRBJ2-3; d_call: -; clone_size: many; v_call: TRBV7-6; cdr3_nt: TGTGCCAGCAGCTTTGACGTCCCAACGGGGTTCGCAGATACGCAGTATTTT; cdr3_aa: CASSFDVPTGFADTQYF
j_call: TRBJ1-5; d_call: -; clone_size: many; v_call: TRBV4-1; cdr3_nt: TGCGCCAGCAGCCTCCCGGGCGCTCAGCCCCAGCATTTT; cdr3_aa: CASSLPGAQPQHF
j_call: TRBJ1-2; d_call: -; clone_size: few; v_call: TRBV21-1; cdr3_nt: TGTGCCAGCATTGCCGGTAATTATGGCTACACCTTC; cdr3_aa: CASIAGNYGYTF
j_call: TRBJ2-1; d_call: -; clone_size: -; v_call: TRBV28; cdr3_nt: TGTGCCAGCAGTTTTCGCGGGGACTTCAATGAGCAGTTCTTC; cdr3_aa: CASSFRGDFNEQFF
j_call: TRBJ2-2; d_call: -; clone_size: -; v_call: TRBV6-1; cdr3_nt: TGTGCCAGCACCATATATAGGGGCCCGAACACCGGGGAGCTGTTTTTT; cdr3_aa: CASTIYRGPNTGELFF
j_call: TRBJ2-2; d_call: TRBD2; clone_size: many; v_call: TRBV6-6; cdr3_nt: TGTGCCAGCAGTCCGACTAGCGGGAGGTTTGCCGGGGAGCTGTTTTTT; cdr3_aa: CASSPTSGRFAGELFF
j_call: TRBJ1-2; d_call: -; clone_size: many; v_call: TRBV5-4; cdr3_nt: TGTGCCAGCAGCTTGGTGGACAGCGACTATGGCTACACCTTC; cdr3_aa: CASSLVDSDYGYTF
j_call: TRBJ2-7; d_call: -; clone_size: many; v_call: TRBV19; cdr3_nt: TGTGCCAGCGCCTGGGCCGCAGCCTACGAGCAGTACTTC; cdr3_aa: CASAWAAAYEQYF
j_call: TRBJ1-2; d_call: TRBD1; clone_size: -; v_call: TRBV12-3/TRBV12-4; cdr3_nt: TGTGCCAGCAGCTACTCCCTGACAGGGCTTGGCTACACCTTC; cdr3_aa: CASSYSLTGLGYTF
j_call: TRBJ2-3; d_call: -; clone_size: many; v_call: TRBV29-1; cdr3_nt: TGCAGCGTTGATGTCCCGCCTTACACCCCCCCAGATACGCAGTATTTT; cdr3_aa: CSVDVPPYTPPDTQYF
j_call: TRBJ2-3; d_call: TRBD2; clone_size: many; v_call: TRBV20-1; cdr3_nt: TGCAGTGCTGCTTCGACTAGTAGCGGGTATCCCACAGATACGCAGTATTTT; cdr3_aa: CSAASTSSGYPTDTQYF
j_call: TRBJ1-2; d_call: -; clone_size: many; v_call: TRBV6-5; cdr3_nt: TGTGCCAGCAGTTACTCCACAGGGAATGGCTACACCTTC; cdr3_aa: CASSYSTGNGYTF
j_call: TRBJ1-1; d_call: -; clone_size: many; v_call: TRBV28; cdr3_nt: TGTGCCAGCCTGGGGACTGAAGCTTTCTTT; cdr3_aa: CASLGTEAFF
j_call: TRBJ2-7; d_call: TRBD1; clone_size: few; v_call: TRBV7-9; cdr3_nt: TGTGCCAGCAGCCCGACCGGGACAGGGGACCGCTACGAGCAGTACTTC; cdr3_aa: CASSPTGTGDRYEQYF
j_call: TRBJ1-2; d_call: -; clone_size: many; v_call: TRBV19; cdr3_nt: TGTGCCAGTAGTCCGGACAGCTATTATGGCTACACCTTC; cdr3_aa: CASSPDSYYGYTF
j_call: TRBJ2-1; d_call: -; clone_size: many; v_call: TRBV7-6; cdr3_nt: TGTGCCAGCAGCTTAGAGGCTACCCCCCGACCCAATGAGCAGTTCTTC; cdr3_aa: CASSLEATPRPNEQFF
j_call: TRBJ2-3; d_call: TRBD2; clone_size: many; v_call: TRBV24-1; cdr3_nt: TGTGCCACCAGTGGGCGCGGGGGGCCGGATACGCAGTATTTT; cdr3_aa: CATSGRGGPDTQYF
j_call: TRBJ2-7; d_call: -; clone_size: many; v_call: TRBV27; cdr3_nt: TGTGCCAGCAGTTTAGTAGGCCCCGAGGTCTCCGAGCAGTACTTC; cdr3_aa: CASSLVGPEVSEQYF
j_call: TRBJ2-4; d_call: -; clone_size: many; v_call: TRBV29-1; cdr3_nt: TGCAGCGTTGAAGGTTGGGGGGCAGATAACATTCAGTACTTC; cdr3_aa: CSVEGWGADNIQYF
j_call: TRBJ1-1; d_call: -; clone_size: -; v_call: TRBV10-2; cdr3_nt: TGCGCCAGCAGTGGTTACAGAGTGAACACTGAAGCTTTCTTT; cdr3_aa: CASSGYRVNTEAFF
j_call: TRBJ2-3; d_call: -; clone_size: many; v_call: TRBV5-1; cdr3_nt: TGCGCCAGCAGCAAGACAGGAGATACGCAGTATTTT; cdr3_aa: CASSKTGDTQYF
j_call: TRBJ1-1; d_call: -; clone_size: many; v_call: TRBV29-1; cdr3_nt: TGCAGCGGGGGTACGGGCACTGAAGCTTTCTTT; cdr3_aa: CSGGTGTEAFF
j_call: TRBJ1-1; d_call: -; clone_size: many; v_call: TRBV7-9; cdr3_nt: TGTGCCAGCAGCAGCCAGGGCGATGAAGCTTTCTTT; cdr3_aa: CASSSQGDEAFF
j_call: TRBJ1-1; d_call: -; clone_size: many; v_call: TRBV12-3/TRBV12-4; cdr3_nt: TGTGCCAGCAGCTCCGGGGATCTTACTACTTTCTTT; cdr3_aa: CASSSGDLTTFF
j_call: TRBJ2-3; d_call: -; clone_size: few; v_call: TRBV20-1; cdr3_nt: TGCAGTGCTAGAGCGCCCCGGTTTCGGTTGAGCACAGATACGCAGTATTTT; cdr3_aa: CSARAPRFRLSTDTQYF
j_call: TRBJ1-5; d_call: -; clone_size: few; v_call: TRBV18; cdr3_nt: TGTGCCAGCTCACCACGGGGGGTGGTGAAGGATCAGCCCCAGCATTTT; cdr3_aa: CASSPRGVVKDQPQHF
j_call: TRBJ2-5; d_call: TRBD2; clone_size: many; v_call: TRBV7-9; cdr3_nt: TGTGCCAGCAGCTATACTAGCGGGCCCGCCAGGGAGACCCAGTACTTC; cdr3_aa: CASSYTSGPARETQYF
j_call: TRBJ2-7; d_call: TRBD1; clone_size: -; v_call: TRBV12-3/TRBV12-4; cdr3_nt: TGTGCCAGCAGTTTAGCACAGGGGGGTGGTCACGAGCAGTACTTC; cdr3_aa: CASSLAQGGGHEQYF
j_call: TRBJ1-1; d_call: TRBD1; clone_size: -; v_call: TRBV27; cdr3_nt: TGTGCCGGCACCAAAGGAACAGGGGGTTTGAACACTGAAGCTTTCTTT; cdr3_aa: CAGTKGTGGLNTEAFF
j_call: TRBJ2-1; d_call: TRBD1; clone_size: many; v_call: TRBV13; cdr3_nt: TGTGCCAGCAGCCCCCGGACAGGGGGTTACAATGAGCAGTTCTTC; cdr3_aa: CASSPRTGGYNEQFF
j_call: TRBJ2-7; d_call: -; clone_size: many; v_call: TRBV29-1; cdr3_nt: TGCAGCGTTGACGGGGGGCGCGTGGACGAGCAGTACTTC; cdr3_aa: CSVDGGRVDEQYF
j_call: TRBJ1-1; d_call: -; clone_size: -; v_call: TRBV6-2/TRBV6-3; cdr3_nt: TGTGCCAGCAGTTACGCTTTGGGGGGCACTGAAGCTTCCTTT; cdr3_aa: CASSYALGGTEASF
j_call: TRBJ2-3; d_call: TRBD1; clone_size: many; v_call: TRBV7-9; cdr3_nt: TGTGCCAACGGACAGGGGACAGATACGCAGTATTTT; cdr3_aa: CANGQGTDTQYF
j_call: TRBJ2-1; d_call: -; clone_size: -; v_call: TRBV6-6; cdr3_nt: TGTGCCAGCATTGAACTCGACAGGCCGGCGGGGCAGTTCTTC; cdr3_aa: CASIELDRPAGQFF
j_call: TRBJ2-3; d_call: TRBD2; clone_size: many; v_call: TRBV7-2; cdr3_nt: TGTGCCAGCAGCTTAGCGCCGGGGGGTAGCACAGATACGCAGTATTTT; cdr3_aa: CASSLAPGGSTDTQYF
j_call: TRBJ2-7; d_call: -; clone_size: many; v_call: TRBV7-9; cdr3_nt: TGTGCCAGCTCCTTAGGGGCTTACTACGAGCAGTACTTC; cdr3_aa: CASSLGAYYEQYF
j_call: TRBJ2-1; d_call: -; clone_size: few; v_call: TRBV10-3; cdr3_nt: TGTGCCATCAGTGACGGGACTGGGCAGTTCTTC; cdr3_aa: CAISDGTGQFF
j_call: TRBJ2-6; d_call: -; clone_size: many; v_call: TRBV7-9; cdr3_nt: TGTGCCAGCAGCACAGCGGGCCCGGGGGTTTCTCTCTCTGGGGCCAACGTCCTGACTTTC; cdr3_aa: CASSTAGPGVSLSGANVLTF
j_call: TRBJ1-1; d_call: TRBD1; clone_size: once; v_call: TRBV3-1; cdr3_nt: TGTGCCAGCAGCCCCAAAAGTCGGGGACAGGGGGGCACTGAAGCTTTCTTT; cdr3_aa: CASSPKSRGQGGTEAFF
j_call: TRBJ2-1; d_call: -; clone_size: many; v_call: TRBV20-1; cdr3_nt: TGCAGTGCTAGAGATCTACAAACGGGGATAGAGAATGAGCAGTTCTTC; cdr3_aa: CSARDLQTGIENEQFF
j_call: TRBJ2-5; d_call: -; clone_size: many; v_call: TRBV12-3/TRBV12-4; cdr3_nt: TGTGCCAGCAGTTTTTCAGGGGTCCAAGAGACCCAGTACTTC; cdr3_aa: CASSFSGVQETQYF